This T cell receptor beta chain was identified in a study of cytomegalovirus exposure and HLA in healthy donors. A word on this clone: Antigen specificity is unknown.

Regarding the study as a whole: According to reports, the classifier identified cytomegalovirus status with high specificity and sensitivity. From TCR beta sequences, most subjects' HLA-A and HLA-B alleles were reportedly predicted accurately. Several of the most significant clusters appeared linked to common viral pathogens, based on a later analysis. In a later analysis, HLA-associated TCR beta chains were more clonally expanded than equally common others.

Germline V CDR1 and CDR2: SQVTM, ANQGSEA. The CDR3 loop spans 13 amino acids. Trimming left V 2 bases short and J 4 bases short, with 9 bases between. Primers: 60 Vbeta forward and 13 Jbeta reverse. Assay: immunoSEQ multiplex PCR; the TCRdb copy retains only in-frame clones and omits some. The data contain some 60,000 clones, about four fifths of them singletons. This clonotype was sampled from a young woman in good health and CMV-seronegative. J is TRBJ2-1 and V is TRBV29-1; D not resolved. Material: PBMCs. DNA of the CDR3: TGCAGCGTTGAATGGGCTACTTACAATGAGCAGTTCTTC. It specifies CSVEWATYNEQFF.